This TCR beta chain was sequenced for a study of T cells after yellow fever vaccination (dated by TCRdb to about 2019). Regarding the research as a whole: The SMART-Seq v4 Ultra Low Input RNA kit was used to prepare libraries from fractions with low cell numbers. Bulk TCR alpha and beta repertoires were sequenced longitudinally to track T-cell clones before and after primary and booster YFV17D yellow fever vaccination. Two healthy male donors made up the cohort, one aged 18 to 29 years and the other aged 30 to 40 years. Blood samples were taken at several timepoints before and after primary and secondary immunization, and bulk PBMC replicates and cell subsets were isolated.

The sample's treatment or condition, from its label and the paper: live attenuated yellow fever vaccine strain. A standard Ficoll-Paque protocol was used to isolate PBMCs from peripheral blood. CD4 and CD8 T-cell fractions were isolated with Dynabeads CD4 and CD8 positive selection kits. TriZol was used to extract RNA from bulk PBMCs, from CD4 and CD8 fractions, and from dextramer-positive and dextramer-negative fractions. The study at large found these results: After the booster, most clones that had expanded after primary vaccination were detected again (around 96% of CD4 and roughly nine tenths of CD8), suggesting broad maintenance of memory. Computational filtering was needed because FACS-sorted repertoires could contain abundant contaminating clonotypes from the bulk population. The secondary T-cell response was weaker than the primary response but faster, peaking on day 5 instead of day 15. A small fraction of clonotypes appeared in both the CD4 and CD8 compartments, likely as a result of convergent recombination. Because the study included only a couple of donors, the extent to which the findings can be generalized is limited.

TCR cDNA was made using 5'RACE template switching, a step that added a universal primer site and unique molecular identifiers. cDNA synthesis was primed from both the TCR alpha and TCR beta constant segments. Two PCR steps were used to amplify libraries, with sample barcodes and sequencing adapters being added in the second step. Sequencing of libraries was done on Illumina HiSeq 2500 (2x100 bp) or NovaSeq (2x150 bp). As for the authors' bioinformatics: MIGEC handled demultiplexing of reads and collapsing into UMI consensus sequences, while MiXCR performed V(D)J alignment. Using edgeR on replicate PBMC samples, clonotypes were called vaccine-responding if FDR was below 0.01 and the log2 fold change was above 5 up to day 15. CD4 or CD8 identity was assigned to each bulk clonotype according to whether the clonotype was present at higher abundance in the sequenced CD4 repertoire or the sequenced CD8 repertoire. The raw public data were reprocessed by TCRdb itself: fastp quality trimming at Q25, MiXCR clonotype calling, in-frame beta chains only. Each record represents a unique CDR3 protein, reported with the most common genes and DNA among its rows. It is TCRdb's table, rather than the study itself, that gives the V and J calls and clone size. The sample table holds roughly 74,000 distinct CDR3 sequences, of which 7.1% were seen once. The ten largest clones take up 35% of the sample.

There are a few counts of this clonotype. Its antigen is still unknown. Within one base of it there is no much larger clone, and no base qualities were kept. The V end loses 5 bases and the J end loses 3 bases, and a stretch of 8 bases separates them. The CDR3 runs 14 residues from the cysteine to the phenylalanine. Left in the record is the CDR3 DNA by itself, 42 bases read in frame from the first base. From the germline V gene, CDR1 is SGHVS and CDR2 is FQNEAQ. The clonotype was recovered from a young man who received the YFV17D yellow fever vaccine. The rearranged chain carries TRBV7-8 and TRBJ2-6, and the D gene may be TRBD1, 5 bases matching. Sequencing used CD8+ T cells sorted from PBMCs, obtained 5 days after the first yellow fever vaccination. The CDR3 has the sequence CASSLGLGANVLTF. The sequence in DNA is TGTGCCAGCAGCCTGGGGCTTGGGGCCAACGTCCTGACTTTC.